The 7 T cell receptor beta chains presented below share a single source sample, sequenced in a study of blood T cell repertoires in COVID-19. Profiled with immunoSEQ multiplex PCR; TCRdb holds only in-frame clones, not every one. Here the sample spans some 98,000 clones, 80% being singletons. Sequencing input: peripheral blood. These receptors were obtained from a human donor in a cohort sampled during active COVID-19.

The gene calls are TRBV1 and TRBJ1-6. TRBV1 is a documented pseudogene. This CDR3 is 19 amino acids long. Here the CDR3 DNA reads TGCACCAGCAGCCAAGGGTATGGAGTCGAGCTGGGCTATAATTCACCCCTCCACTTT. Protein: CTSSQGYGVELGYNSPLHF.

This sequence joins TRBV7-8 and TRBJ2-6, with TRBD1 identical over 10 bases. Germline CDR1 reads SGHVS; CDR2 reads FQNEAQ. V shed 6 bases and J 1 base; nucleotides not matched to a gene: 9. The CDR3 is 18 residues long. This CDR3 reads CASRFGRQGASGANVLTF. The CDR3 DNA sequence: TGTGCCAGCAGATTTGGCCGACAGGGGGCTTCTGGGGCCAACGTCCTGACTTTC.

This clone was detected only once. The J gene is TRBJ1-5, the V gene TRBV27; D call uncertain. Germline CDR1 is MNHEY and CDR2 is SMNVEV (reference sequence). The CDR3 consists of 13 residues. Trimming cost V 8 bases and J 6 bases, with 14 bases left between them. This CDR3 reads CASQGRAGQPQHF. CDR3 nucleotides: TGTGCCAGCCAAGGGAGGGCCGGTCAGCCCCAGCATTTT.

This chain joins TRBV10-3 and TRBJ2-5; D call uncertain. The ends were cut back, 6 bases at V and 2 bases at J, with 13 bases in the middle. The length of the CDR3 is 14 residues. Looked up from germline, CDR1 is ENHRY and CDR2 is SYGVKD. The CDR3 loop is CAISGAGGQETQYF. DNA of the CDR3: TGTGCCATCAGCGGTGCTGGCGGACAAGAGACCCAGTACTTC.

There are a few counts of this clone. V and J are TRBV7-3 and TRBJ2-7; possibly TRBD1 for D (5 bases). The length of the CDR3 is 15 residues. Looked up from germline, CDR1 is SGHTA and CDR2 is FQGTGA. The V end lost 2 bases, the J end lost 4 bases, and 15 bases lay between the germline ends. CDR3 protein: CASSLFSQGKYEQYF. DNA of the CDR3: TGTGCCAGCAGCTTATTCAGCCAGGGCAAGTACGAGCAGTACTTC.

This chain joins TRBV6-5 and TRBJ1-1; 7 bases agree with TRBD1. CDR3 length: 14 residues. The J segment lost 1 base and the V segment lost 7 bases, leaving 6 bases of the junction unmatched. Germline CDR1 reads MNHEY; CDR2 reads SVGAGI. CDR3 sequence: CASNLRGRNTEAFF. The CDR3, as DNA: TGTGCCAGCAATCTAAGGGGGCGGAACACTGAAGCTTTCTTT.

The genes are TRBV6-6 and TRBJ2-7; D is perhaps TRBD2 (6 bases). The V gene lost 6 bases and the J gene lost 5 bases, with 17 bases spanning the gap. The V gene's germline CDR1 is MNHNY and CDR2 SVGAGI (reference sequence). The CDR3 sequence is 14 residues long. The CDR3 is CASSPGTSLHEQYF. The CDR3 coding sequence is TGTGCCAGCAGCCCCGGGACTTCCCTTCACGAGCAGTACTTC.